One sample yielded the 13 T cell receptor beta chains listed below, sequenced in a study of response to subunit inactivated influenza vaccine. TCRdb processed the RT-PCR reads anew with MiXCR; each CDR3 protein has one entry. The sample shows about 650,000 distinct CDR3 sequences, 14% of them seen only once. The sample in question was PBMCs from blood, obtained about 14 days before vaccination. These receptors came from a man aged 50 to 59 who received an inactivated influenza vaccine.

The genes are TRBV6-5 and TRBJ2-1, with D possibly TRBD2 on 6 matching bases. The germline V and J ends were trimmed by 2 bases and 3 bases, with 17 bases remaining between them. The CDR3 covers 17 residues. Germline values: CDR1 MNHEY, CDR2 SVGAGI. The CDR3 region is CASSYSWASAYYNEQFF. CDR3 DNA: TGTGCCAGCAGTTACAGTTGGGCTAGCGCGTACTACAATGAGCAGTTCTTC.

The table lists this clonotype with a few counts. This sequence joins TRBV7-2 and TRBJ2-7, with 15 bases matching TRBD2. The length of the CDR3 is 14 residues. The junction had 1 base not matched to a gene; V was cut back by 4 bases and J by 6 bases. From germline, CDR1 is SGHTA and CDR2 FQGNSA. The DNA of the CDR3 is TGTGCCAGCAGCTGGGGACTAGCGGGAGGCGAGCAGTACTTC. Protein sequence: CASSWGLAGGEQYF.

This clonotype has at least ten counts. V is TRBV29-1 and J is TRBJ1-1; D is unresolved. Germline-derived CDR1 and CDR2 are SQVTM and ANQGSEA. This CDR3 region has 13 residues. Trimming took off 5 bases at V and 0 bases at J, with 10 bases between the two ends. CDR3 residues: CSVLGILNTEAFF. The CDR3, as DNA: TGCAGCGTTCTGGGGATTTTGAACACTGAAGCTTTCTTT. The entire variable domain, with the rest obtained from reference TRBV29-1 and TRBJ1-1, is as follows: SAVISQKPSRDICQRGTSLTIQCQVDSQVTMMFWYRQQPGQSLTLIATANQGSEATYESGFVIDKFPISRPNLTFSTLTVSNMSPEDSSIYLCSVLGILNTEAFFGQGTRLTVV.

This chain links TRBV19 with TRBJ2-7; D may be TRBD1 or TRBD2 (5 bases each). V lost 6 bases, J lost 2 bases, and 14 bases lay in between. The CDR3 loop spans 14 amino acids. Germline lookup yields CDR1 LNHDA and CDR2 SQIVND (reference sequence). The CDR3 here is CASRGFRDPYEQYF. The CDR3 nucleotides read TGTGCCAGTAGGGGGTTCAGGGACCCCTACGAGCAGTACTTC. Full variable domain (missing parts from reference TRBV19 and TRBJ2-7): DGGITQSPKYLFRKEGQNVTLSCEQNLNHDAMYWYRQDPGQGLRLIYYSQIVNDFQKGDIAEGYSVSREKKESFPLTVTSAQKNPTAFYLCASRGFRDPYEQYFGPGTRLTVT.

This clonotype has a count of ten or more. The genes are TRBV12-3 or TRBV12-4 and TRBJ1-3; D gene unclear. With 3 bases removed from V and 2 bases from J, the gap between germline ends came to 2 bases. CDR3 length: 12 amino acids. CDR3: CASSFTGNTIYF. The DNA for the CDR3 is TGTGCCAGCAGTTTTACTGGAAACACCATATATTTT.

This clonotype was observed a few times. V gene TRBV2 combines with J gene TRBJ2-4; tentatively, D is TRBD1 (5 bases). V dropped 7 bases and J dropped 1 base, with 20 bases sitting between them. CDR3 length: 17 residues. Looked up from germline, CDR1 is SNHLY and CDR2 is FYNNEI. Written as DNA, the CDR3 is TGTGCCAGCACCCTCTCAGGGCAGGGTCTTGCCAAAAACATTCAGTACTTC. The encoded protein is CASTLSGQGLAKNIQYF.

The J gene is TRBJ2-5, the V gene TRBV29-1; unclear D gene. The CDR3 covers 15 residues. CDR1 and CDR2 (germline): SQVTM, ANQGSEA. The V gene lost 7 bases and the J gene lost 1 base, with 19 bases spanning the gap. Written as DNA, the CDR3 is TGCAGCGGAACTTTAGGCAGCCTTGGCCAAGAGACCCAGTACTTC. Protein sequence: CSGTLGSLGQETQYF.

This clonotype appeared a few times. This chain connects TRBV11-2 to TRBJ2-5; possible D gene TRBD1, 5 bases. The V end lost 4 bases, the J end lost 2 bases, and 14 bases lay between the germline ends. CDR1 and CDR2 (germline): SGHAT, FQNNGV. This CDR3 contains 15 residues. The DNA for the CDR3 is TGTGCCAGCAGCTCCTTAGTAGACAGACAAGAGACCCAGTACTTC. Its protein product is CASSSLVDRQETQYF.

The rearrangement joins TRBV2 to TRBJ2-7; no definite D call. This CDR3 has 16 amino acids. V shed 6 bases and J shed 4 bases, with 22 bases lying between them. Germline values: CDR1 SNHLY, CDR2 FYNNEI. The CDR3 loop is CASSLRTVTDGYEQYF. CDR3 sequence (DNA): TGTGCCAGCAGCCTGCGGACCGTGACTGATGGGTACGAGCAGTACTTC.

The chain combines TRBV12-3 or TRBV12-4 with TRBJ1-1; D perhaps matches TRBD1 (6 bases). The CDR3 consists of 13 residues. V gave up 3 bases and J gave up 7 bases, with 12 bases separating them. The CDR3 DNA follows: TGTGCCAGCAGTTTTAGGACAGATGATGAAGCTTTCTTT. This encodes CASSFRTDDEAFF.

This clonotype has just a few counts. Possible read error: a much larger clone is one base away. CDR3 in DNA: TGTGCCAGCATAGGGACAGGGAATCAGCCCCAGCATTTT. Protein product: CASIGTGNQPQHF. This chain joins TRBV7-9 and TRBJ1-5; the match to TRBD1 covers 9 bases. CDR1 and CDR2 (germline): SEHNR, FQNEAQ (reference sequence). CDR3 length: 13 residues. The V gene end was trimmed by 7 bases and the J gene end by 4 bases; junction bases not matched to a gene: 2.

The chain links TRBV12-3 or TRBV12-4 to TRBJ2-4, with 9 positions matching TRBD1. The junction had 2 bases not matched to a gene; V was cut back by 6 bases and J by 2 bases. CDR3 size: 14 residues. In nucleotides, the CDR3 is TGTGCCAGCAGCGGGACAGGGTCCAAAAACATTCAGTACTTC. Its translation: CASSGTGSKNIQYF.

This sequence joins TRBV20-1 and TRBJ2-1, with D perhaps matching TRBD2 (5 bases). This CDR3 has 13 amino acids. CDR1 and CDR2 (germline): DFQATT, SNEGSKA (reference sequence). V gave up 6 bases and J gave up 7 bases, with 16 bases separating them. The CDR3 bases are TGCAGTGCCCTTGCCGCACCGGGGAATGAGCAGTTCTTC. Protein: CSALAAPGNEQFF.